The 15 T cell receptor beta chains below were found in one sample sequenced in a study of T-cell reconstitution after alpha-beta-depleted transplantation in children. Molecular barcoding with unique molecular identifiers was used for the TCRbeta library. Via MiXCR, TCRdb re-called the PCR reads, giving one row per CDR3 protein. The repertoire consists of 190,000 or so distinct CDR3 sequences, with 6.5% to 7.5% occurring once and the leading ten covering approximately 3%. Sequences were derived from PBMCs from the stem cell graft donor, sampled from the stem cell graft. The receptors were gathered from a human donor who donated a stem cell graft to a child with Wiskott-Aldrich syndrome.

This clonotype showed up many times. CDR3 in DNA: TGTGCCAGCAGTTTATCGAACGGCCTCTATGGCTACACCTTC. Amino acid sequence: CASSLSNGLYGYTF. The J gene is TRBJ1-2, the V gene TRBV12-3 or TRBV12-4; the D is unclear. This CDR3 is 14 amino acids long. Trimming took off 2 bases at V and 4 bases at J, with 11 bases between the two ends.

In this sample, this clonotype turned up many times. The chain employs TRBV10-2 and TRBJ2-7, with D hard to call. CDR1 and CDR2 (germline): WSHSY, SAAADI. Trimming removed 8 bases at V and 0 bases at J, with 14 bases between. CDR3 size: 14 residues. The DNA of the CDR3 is TGCGCCAGCGGGGTTCTGCGATTCTCCTACGAGCAGTACTTC. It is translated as CASGVLRFSYEQYF.

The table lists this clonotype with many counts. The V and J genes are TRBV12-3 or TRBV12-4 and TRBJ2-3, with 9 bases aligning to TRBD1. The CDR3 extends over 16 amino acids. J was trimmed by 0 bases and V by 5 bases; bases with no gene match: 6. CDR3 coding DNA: TGTGCCAGCAGTCCCTCGGGACAGGGAAGCACAGATACGCAGTATTTT. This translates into CASSPSGQGSTDTQYF.

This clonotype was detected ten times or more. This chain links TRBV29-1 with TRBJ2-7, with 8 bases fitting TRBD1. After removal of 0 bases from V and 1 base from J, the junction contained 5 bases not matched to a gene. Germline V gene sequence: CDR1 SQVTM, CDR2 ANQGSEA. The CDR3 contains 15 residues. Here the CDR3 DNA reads TGCAGCGTTGAAGAAGAGGGACAGGAGTCCTACGAGCAGTACTTC. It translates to CSVEEEGQESYEQYF.

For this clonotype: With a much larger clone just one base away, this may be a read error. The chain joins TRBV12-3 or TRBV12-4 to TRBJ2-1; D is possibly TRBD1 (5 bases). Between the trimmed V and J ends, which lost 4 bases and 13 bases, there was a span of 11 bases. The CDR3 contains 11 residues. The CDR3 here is CASSSGQRQFF. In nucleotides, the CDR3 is TGTGCCAGCAGTTCAGGGCAAAGACAGTTCTTC.

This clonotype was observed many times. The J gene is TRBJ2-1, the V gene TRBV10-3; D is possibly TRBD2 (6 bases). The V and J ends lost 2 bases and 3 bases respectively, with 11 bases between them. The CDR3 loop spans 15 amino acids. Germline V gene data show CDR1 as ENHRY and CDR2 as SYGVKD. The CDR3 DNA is TGTGCCATCAGTGAGGGGGGGAAGAGCTACAATGAGCAGTTCTTC. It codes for CAISEGGKSYNEQFF.

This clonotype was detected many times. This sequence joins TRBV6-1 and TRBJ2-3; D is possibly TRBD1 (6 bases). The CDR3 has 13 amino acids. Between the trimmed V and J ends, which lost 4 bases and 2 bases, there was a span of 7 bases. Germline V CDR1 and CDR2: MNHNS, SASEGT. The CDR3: CASSGQATDTQYF. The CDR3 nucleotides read TGTGCCAGCAGTGGACAGGCCACAGATACGCAGTATTTT.

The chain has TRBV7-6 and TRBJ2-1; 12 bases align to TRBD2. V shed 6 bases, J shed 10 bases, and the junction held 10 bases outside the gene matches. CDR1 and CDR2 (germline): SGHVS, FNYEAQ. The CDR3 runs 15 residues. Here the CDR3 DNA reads TGTGCCAGCAGTTTACAACTAGCGGGAGGTGGGGAGCAGTTCTTC. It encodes CASSLQLAGGGEQFF.

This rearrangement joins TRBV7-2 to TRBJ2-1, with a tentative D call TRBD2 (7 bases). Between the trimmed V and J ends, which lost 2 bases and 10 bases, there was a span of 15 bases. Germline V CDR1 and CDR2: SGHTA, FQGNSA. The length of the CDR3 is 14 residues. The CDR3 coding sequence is TGTGCCAGCAGCTTAAAAGGGGGGGACACAGAGCAGTTCTTC. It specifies CASSLKGGDTEQFF.

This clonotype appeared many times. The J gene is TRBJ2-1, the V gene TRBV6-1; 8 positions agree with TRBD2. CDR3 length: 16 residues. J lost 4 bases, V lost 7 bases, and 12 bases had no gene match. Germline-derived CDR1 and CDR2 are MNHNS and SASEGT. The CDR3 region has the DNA TGTGCCAGCATGAAGCGGGAGTTTTTATCTTACAATGAGCAGTTCTTC. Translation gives CASMKREFLSYNEQFF.

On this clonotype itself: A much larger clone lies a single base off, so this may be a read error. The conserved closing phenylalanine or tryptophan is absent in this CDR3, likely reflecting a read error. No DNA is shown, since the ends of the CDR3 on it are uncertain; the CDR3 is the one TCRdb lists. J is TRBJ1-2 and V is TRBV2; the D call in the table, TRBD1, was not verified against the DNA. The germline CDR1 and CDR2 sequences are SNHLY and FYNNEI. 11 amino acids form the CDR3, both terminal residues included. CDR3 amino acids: CARTGKDGYTC.

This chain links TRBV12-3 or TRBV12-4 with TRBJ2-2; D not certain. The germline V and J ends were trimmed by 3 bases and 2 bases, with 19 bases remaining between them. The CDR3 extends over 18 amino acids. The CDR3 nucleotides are TGTGCCAGCAGTTTTCTAGTTGTTACGCGAATCAACACCGGGGAGCTGTTTTTT. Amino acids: CASSFLVVTRINTGELFF.

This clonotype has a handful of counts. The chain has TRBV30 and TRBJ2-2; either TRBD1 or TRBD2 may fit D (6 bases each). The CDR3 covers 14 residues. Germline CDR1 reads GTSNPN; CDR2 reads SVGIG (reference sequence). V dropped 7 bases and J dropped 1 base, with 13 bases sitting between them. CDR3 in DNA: TGTGCCTACCCCCGGGGGCAGAACACCGGGGAGCTGTTTTTT. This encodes CAYPRGQNTGELFF.

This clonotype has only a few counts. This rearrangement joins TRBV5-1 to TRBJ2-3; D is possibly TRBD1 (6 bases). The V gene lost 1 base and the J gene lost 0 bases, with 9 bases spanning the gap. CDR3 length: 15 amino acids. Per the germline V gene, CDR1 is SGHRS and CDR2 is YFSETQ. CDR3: CASSLSGDSTDTQYF. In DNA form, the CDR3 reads TGCGCCAGCAGCTTGTCAGGGGATAGCACAGATACGCAGTATTTT.

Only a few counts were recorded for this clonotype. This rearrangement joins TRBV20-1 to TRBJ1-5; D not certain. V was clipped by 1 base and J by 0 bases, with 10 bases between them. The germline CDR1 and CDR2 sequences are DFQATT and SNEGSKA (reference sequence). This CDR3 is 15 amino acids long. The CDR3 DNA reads TGCAGTGCTAGAGTCCCGGGGAATAGCAATCAGCCCCAGCATTTT. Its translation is CSARVPGNSNQPQHF.